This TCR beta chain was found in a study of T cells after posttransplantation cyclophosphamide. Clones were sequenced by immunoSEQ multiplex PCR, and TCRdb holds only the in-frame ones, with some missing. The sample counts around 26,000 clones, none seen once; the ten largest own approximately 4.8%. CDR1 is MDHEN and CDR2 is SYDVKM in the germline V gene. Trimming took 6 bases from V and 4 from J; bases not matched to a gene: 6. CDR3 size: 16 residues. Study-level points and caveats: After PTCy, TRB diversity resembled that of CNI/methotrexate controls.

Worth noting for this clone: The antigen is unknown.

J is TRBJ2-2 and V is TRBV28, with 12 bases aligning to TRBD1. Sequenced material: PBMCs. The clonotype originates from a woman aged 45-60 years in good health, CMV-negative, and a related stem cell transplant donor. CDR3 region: CASSLGTGGITGELFF. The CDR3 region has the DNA TGTGCCAGCAGCCTTGGGACAGGGGGCATCACCGGGGAGCTGTTTTTT.